Reported below is one T cell receptor beta chain. The sample comes from a study of blood T cell repertoires in COVID-19. For the study at large: Collection of acute and convalescent COVID-19 samples took place in the United States, Italy and Spain.

In the authors' methods: Amplified reference gene primers provided the basis for estimating nucleated cell counts. This table comes from immunoSEQ multiplex PCR, and its TCRdb copy is limited to in-frame clones, with some not included. Clone size and the V and J calls come from that table; the DNA yielded D and trimming. The repertoire consists of approximately 38,000 clones, with roughly 80% occurring once and the leading ten covering around 24%. Germline V CDR1 and CDR2: SGHRS, YFSETQ. After removal of 10 bases from V and 5 bases from J, the junction contained 9 bases not matched to a gene. This CDR3 spans 14 amino acids.

Sequenced sample: peripheral blood. The sequence derives from a human donor with acute or convalescent COVID-19. The donor label of this sample is uncertain. V is TRBV5-1 and J is TRBJ2-2; 9 bases align to TRBD1. CDR3 coding DNA: TGCGCCTCTGGAGGACAGGGGATAACCGGGGAGCTGTTTTTT. Encoded protein: CASGGQGITGELFF.